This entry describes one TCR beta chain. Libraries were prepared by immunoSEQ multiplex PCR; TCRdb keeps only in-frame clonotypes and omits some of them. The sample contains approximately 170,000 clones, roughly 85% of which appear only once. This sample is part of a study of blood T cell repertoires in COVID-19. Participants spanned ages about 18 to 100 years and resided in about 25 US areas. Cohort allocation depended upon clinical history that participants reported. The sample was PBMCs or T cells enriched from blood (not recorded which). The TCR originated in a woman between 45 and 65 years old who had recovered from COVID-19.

The CDR3 region has the DNA TGCGCCAGCAGCCAGGGACTAGCGGGAGGGCCGCGTGATACGCAGTATTTT. Encoded protein: CASSQGLAGGPRDTQYF. This chain joins TRBV5-1 and TRBJ2-3; the match to TRBD2 covers 16 bases. The CDR3 is 17 amino acids. CDR1 is SGHRS and CDR2 is YFSETQ in the germline V gene. V trimming: 4 bases; J trimming: 6 bases; junction bases outside the gene matches: 8.